This T cell receptor beta chain was profiled in a study of shared clonotypes between healthy human individuals (dated by TCRdb to 2019 to 2021). Context from the whole study: The cohort comprised two women and a few men aged 18 to 49 years. Per donor, three plates each were used for CD4 naive and CD4 memory, two for CD8 naive, and one for CD8 memory. To estimate repertoire size and how much clonotypes are shared between individuals, the study performed deep sequencing of blood TCR repertoires from 4 to 6 healthy adults. To increase sequencing depth and limit assay-specific biases, different laboratories used diverse techniques to prepare libraries and sequence TCR repertoires. Between about 0.8 and 9 billion PBMCs per donor were obtained by leukapheresis.

On this clone: No cognate antigen has been identified for it. Base quality data are lacking; no much larger clone is found one base away.

The CDR3, cysteine through phenylalanine, is 15 amino acids long. The retained sequence is limited to the CDR3, 45 bases, with the frame set at the first base. Unmatched junction bases come to 2, with V trimmed by 5 bases and J by 2 bases. Taken from the germline V gene, the CDR1 and CDR2 loops are SNHLY and FYNNEI. What the work shows at the level of the full study, not this receptor alone: Clonotypes shared by all four sorted-subset donors showed higher generation probabilities than non-shared clonotypes. The small number of donors limited the genetic and exposure-history diversity represented. Naive subsets generally had larger estimated clonotype richness than memory subsets. Sampling was limited to blood, and TCR repertoires in tissue likely differ from TCR repertoires in blood. Pairwise subsampling led to the expectation that sequencing depth would affect the degree of clonotype sharing among donors. Incomplete sequencing was indicated by rarefaction of sorted-subset datasets, despite the large sequencing depth. Roughly 5.2% of naive CD4, 3.5% of naive CD8, roughly 2.4% of memory CD4, and about 0.4% of memory CD8 clonotypes were shared across several donors.

TCR CDR3 regions were amplified from genomic DNA by multiplex PCR using the deep immunoSEQ assay. Extracted genomic DNA from each cell subset was distributed evenly across all wells of several immunoSEQ 96-well plates, and each plate was treated as a replicate. Each replicate PCR for sorted subsets received roughly 200 ng genomic DNA, equal to roughly 33,000 T cell genomes. Purified libraries were quantified with a Qubit 3.0 fluorometer, sized on a Bioanalyzer 2100, and re-quantified with the KAPA Library Quantification kit. A separate single-read 150-cycle Illumina NextSeq 550 flow cell was used to sequence each immunoSEQ 96-well plate. The original methods were these. Because only junctional sequences without quality scores were contained in the immunoSEQ output, filtering matching that applied to full-length reads could not be performed. Sequences were annotated with PyIR, a Python wrapper for IgBLAST v1.9, and V/J genes and CDR3 were assigned using IMGT germline references. Any read was removed if the V/J assignment was weak (E-value above 1e-6), the CDR3 was missing, or the read contained stop codons, out-of-frame junctions, or ambiguous translated residues. V3J clonotypes were defined by identical inferred V gene, J gene, and CDR3 amino acid sequence. The percentage overlap between two repertoires was calculated by dividing the number of shared unique clonotypes by the size of the smaller repertoire. Richness of each repertoire was evaluated using RTK rarefaction, the Chao1 estimator, and Recon v2.1 estimates of unobserved clonotypes. Generation probabilities for all TCRbeta clonotypes obtained by the gDNA method from several donors were computed using OLGA. This immuneACCESS table, as held by TCRdb, lists in-frame sequences with V and J called but not all clones. Of the missing ones, under half trace to an unresolved V gene in checked studies; the others have no known cause. The D gene and trimming were derived from the DNA, and the V and J assignments and clone size from that table. Across this sample there are around 370,000 clones, with 96% seen only once. Jointly, the top ten make up less than 0.35% of the sample.

The donors were healthy, HIV-negative adults who had no recently reported acute infections or vaccinations. Only Caucasian adults living in Nashville, Tennessee, USA were represented among the donors. The CD8 memory samples were a combination of magnetically selected CD45RO+ cells and CCR7-negative CD45RA+ effector memory (TemRA) cells. Blood was obtained by leukapheresis, after which PBMCs were separated by Ficoll-Histopaque density gradient centrifugation and cryopreserved in liquid nitrogen vapor phase. Purity and quantity of every magnetically sorted T cell population were checked by analytical flow cytometry. Genomic DNA was isolated from every sorted fraction and measured by UV absorbance on a Nanodrop 2000c.

The rearranged chain carries TRBV2 and TRBJ1-5, with 11 bases aligning to TRBD1. This TCR came from a man aged 25-40 years in good health. Sequencing was done on a sample of memory CD8+ T cells sorted from blood. This sample's cell subset or site label indicates: CD45RO+ cells pooled with CCR7-negative TemRA cells. At the DNA level, the sequence is TGTGCCAGCAGTACGGGACAGGGGGGCAATCAGCCCCAGCATTTT. Its amino acids are CASSTGQGGNQPQHF.